This TCR beta chain comes out of a study of T-cell reconstitution after alpha-beta-depleted transplantation in children. Broader study findings: From surviving recipient T cells and thymic progenitors came the high day-60 TCRbeta diversity observed in some patients. T-cell counts and diversity at one year post-transplant came mainly from newly produced T cells. About two months after transplant, alpha-beta T cells reportedly came from several hundred expanded graft clones.

Trimming cost V 1 base and J 4 bases, with 14 bases left between them. This CDR3 has 15 residues. Germline V gives CDR1 SGHTA, CDR2 FQGTGA. The TCRbeta library was prepared with unique molecular identifiers. One entry per CDR3 protein, called by TCRdb with MiXCR from the PCR reads. The sample carries approximately 110,000 distinct CDR3 sequences, about a tenth recorded once. This clonotype was picked up a small number of times. Its antigen is undetermined. The material sequenced was PBMCs, taken before TCRalphabeta/CD19-depleted stem cell transplant. The chain recombines TRBV7-3 with TRBJ2-7; unclear D gene. The receptor's source is a boy between 2 and 15 years old with acute lymphoblastic leukemia, due to receive a stem cell transplant. The CDR3 region has the DNA TGTGCCAGCAGCTTAAGTCCAGGTCTGGGGTACGAGCAGTACTTC. Amino acid sequence: CASSLSPGLGYEQYF.